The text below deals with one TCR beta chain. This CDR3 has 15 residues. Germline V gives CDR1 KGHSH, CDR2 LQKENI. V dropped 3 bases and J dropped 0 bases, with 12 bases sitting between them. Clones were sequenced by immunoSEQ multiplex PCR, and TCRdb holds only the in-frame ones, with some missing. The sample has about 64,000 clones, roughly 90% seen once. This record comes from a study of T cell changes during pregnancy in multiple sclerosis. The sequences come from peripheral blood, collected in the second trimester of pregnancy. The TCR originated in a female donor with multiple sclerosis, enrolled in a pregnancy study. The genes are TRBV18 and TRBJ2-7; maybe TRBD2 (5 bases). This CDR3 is CASSPGLAASYEQYF. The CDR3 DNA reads TGTGCCAGCTCACCCGGGCTAGCAGCCTCCTACGAGCAGTACTTC.